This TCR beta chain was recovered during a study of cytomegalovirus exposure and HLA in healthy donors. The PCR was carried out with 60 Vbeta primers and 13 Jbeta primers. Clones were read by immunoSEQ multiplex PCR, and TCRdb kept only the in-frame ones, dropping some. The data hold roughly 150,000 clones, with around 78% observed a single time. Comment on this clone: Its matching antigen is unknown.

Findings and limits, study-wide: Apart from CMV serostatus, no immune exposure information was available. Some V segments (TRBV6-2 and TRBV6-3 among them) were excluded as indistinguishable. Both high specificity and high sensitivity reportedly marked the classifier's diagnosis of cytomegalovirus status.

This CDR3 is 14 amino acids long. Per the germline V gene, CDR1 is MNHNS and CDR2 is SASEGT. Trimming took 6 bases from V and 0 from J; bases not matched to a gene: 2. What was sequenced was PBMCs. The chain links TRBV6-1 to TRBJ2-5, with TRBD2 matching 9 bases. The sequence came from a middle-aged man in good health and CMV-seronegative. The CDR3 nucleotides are TGTGCCAGCAGGGGACTAGCAGACCAAGAGACCCAGTACTTC. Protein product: CASRGLADQETQYF.